A selection of T cell receptor beta chains follows, all from one sample in a study of blood T cell repertoires in COVID-19. Here immunoSEQ multiplex PCR was the method, and the copy in TCRdb shows in-frame clones only, minus some. Counted here are some 90,000 clones, roughly 87% occurring once; the ten biggest clones make up about 9.1%. Sequenced input: peripheral blood. These receptors originate from a man in his fifties or sixties with acute or convalescent COVID-19. Each CDR3 is given with its conserved first and last residue. A D gene is named only where the DNA matches it firmly. The listing skips clone size in some rows; elsewhere it reads once, few, many or a size class.

TRBV5-1	-	-	TRBJ1-1	CASSLPGNTEAFF	TGCGCCAGCAGCTTACCGGGGAACACTGAAGCTTTCTTT
TRBV7-2	TRBD2	-	TRBJ2-2	CASSPTSGGYTGELFF	TGTGCCAGCAGCCCGACTAGCGGGGGATACACCGGGGAGCTGTTTTTT
TRBV2	TRBD1	-	TRBJ2-3	CASRRTGGRFTDTQYF	TGTGCCAGCAGACGGACAGGGGGGCGTTTTACAGATACGCAGTATTTT
TRBV14	TRBD1	-	TRBJ1-1	CASSLTDRVEAFF	TGTGCCAGCAGCCTCACAGACAGGGTCGAAGCTTTCTTT
TRBV27	-	-	TRBJ1-2	CASTRQPNYGYTF	TGTGCCAGTACAAGACAGCCTAACTATGGCTACACCTTC
TRBV28	-	-	TRBJ1-5	CASTRSTPPQHF	TGTGCCAGCACCCGATCAACTCCCCCCCAGCATTTT
TRBV30	-	once	TRBJ1-6	CAWRNEATGNSPLHF	TGTGCCTGGAGAAACGAAGCCACAGGGAATTCACCCCTCCACTTT
TRBV3-1/TRBV3-2	TRBD2	-	TRBJ2-7	CASSTSVPSYEQYF	TGTGCCAGCAGCACTAGCGTACCCTCCTACGAGCAGTACTTC
TRBV19	-	once	TRBJ1-2	CASSPDTGVRYGYTF	TGTGCCAGTAGTCCGGACACGGGAGTGAGGTATGGCTACACCTTC
TRBV27	TRBD2	few	TRBJ2-1	CASSNLAGGRNEQFF	TGTGCCAGCAGTAATCTAGCGGGGGGGCGGAATGAGCAGTTCTTC
TRBV29-1	TRBD1	-	TRBJ1-2	CSVHRGVEGYTF	TGCAGCGTGCACAGGGGGGTAGAAGGCTACACCTTC
TRBV19	TRBD1	-	TRBJ2-1	CASSIERTGGINEQFF	TGTGCCAGTAGTATAGAGAGGACAGGGGGTATTAATGAGCAGTTCTTC
TRBV28	-	-	TRBJ2-6	CASSRGSSGANVLTF	TGTGCCAGCAGTCGTGGCAGCTCTGGGGCCAACGTCCTGACTTTC
TRBV5-1	TRBD2	-	TRBJ2-3	CASSLAAGVTDTQYF	TGCGCCAGCAGCTTGGCCGCGGGGGTCACAGATACGCAGTATTTT
TRBV6-5	-	-	TRBJ1-1	CASRGGRNTEAFF	TGTGCCAGCAGGGGAGGAAGGAACACTGAAGCTTTCTTT
TRBV27	-	-	TRBJ1-5	CASSAKIGGYNQPQHF	TGTGCCAGCAGTGCAAAGATTGGGGGGTACAATCAGCCCCAGCATTTT
TRBV3-1/TRBV3-2	-	-	TRBJ2-5	CASSQDTVIQETQYF	TGTGCCAGCAGCCAAGATACAGTAATACAAGAGACCCAGTACTTC
TRBV6-5	-	-	TRBJ2-1	CASTRTAYNNEQFF	TGTGCCAGCACCAGGACAGCTTACAACAATGAGCAGTTCTTC
TRBV5-1	-	-	TRBJ2-7	CASSPAQGVYEQYF	TGCGCCAGCAGCCCCGCCCAGGGTGTGTACGAGCAGTACTTC
TRBV10-3	TRBD1	-	TRBJ2-6	CAITGGFLSGANVLTF	TGTGCCATCACAGGGGGTTTCCTCTCTGGGGCCAACGTCCTGACTTTC
TRBV14	-	-	TRBJ2-5	CASSQENFGTQYF	TGTGCCAGCAGCCAAGAAAACTTTGGGACCCAGTACTTC
TRBV5-1	TRBD2	once	TRBJ2-1	CASSLASGGRNEQFF	TGCGCCAGCAGCTTGGCCAGCGGGGGGAGGAATGAGCAGTTCTTC
TRBV4-2	TRBD2	-	TRBJ2-3	CASSQDRASGGPTADTQYF	TGTGCCAGCAGCCAAGACCGAGCTAGCGGGGGCCCAACCGCAGATACGCAGTATTTT
TRBV4-1	-	-	TRBJ2-1	CASSRLDYRYNEQFF	TGCGCCAGCAGCCGCTTGGACTACCGCTACAATGAGCAGTTCTTC
TRBV11-3	TRBD2	-	TRBJ2-5	CASSPGTSGGRETQYF	TGTGCCAGCAGCCCGGGGACTAGCGGGGGGAGAGAGACCCAGTACTTC
TRBV27	TRBD2	once	TRBJ2-3	CASSLGAGGRYTRTDTQYF	TGTGCCAGCAGTTTAGGGGCGGGGGGCCGGTATACACGCACAGATACGCAGTATTTT
TRBV5-6	-	-	TRBJ1-2	CASSLSWSYGYTF	TGTGCCAGCAGCTTGTCTTGGAGCTATGGCTACACCTTC
TRBV7-9	-	-	TRBJ1-1	CASSRSRGMETEAFF	TGTGCCAGCAGCCGATCGCGGGGGATGGAAACTGAAGCTTTCTTT
TRBV2	TRBD1	-	TRBJ2-3	CASSADRITDTQYF	TGTGCCAGCAGTGCGGACAGGATCACAGATACGCAGTATTTT
TRBV5-5	-	-	TRBJ1-5	CASSQDINSNQPQHF	TGTGCCAGCAGCCAGGACATTAATAGCAATCAGCCCCAGCATTTT
TRBV5-6	TRBD1	-	TRBJ1-2	CASSFTGGGGYTF	TGTGCCAGCAGCTTCACAGGGGGCGGAGGCTACACCTTC
TRBV18	-	few	TRBJ2-3	CASSSDTSAQYF	TGTGCCAGCTCATCCGACACAAGTGCGCAGTATTTT
TRBV4-1	-	-	TRBJ1-2	CASSPGHAGAEYRGYTF	TGCGCCAGCAGCCCCGGGCACGCAGGGGCCGAATATCGTGGCTACACCTTC
TRBV9	-	-	TRBJ2-1	CASSVAVEPIYNEQFF	TGTGCCAGCAGCGTAGCGGTGGAGCCCATATACAATGAGCAGTTCTTC
TRBV5-4	-	-	TRBJ1-6	CASRASGTHNSPLHF	TGTGCCAGCAGGGCCAGCGGGACCCATAATTCACCCCTCCACTTT
TRBV6-5	TRBD1	-	TRBJ2-1	CASSFLQGQNEQFF	TGTGCCAGCAGCTTTCTCCAGGGACAGAATGAGCAGTTCTTC
TRBV7-2	-	-	TRBJ2-2	CASSQRPATGELFF	TGTGCCAGCAGCCAGCGACCTGCTACCGGGGAGCTGTTTTTT
TRBV24-1	-	-	TRBJ2-5	CATSDFRGGPRETQYF	TGTGCCACCAGTGATTTTCGCGGGGGCCCCCGGGAGACCCAGTACTTC
TRBV7-2	TRBD1	-	TRBJ1-2	CASSLGSGTGTYGYTF	TGTGCCAGCAGCTTAGGTTCCGGGACAGGGACCTATGGCTACACCTTC
TRBV15	-	-	TRBJ2-1	CATSRDRGYGQFF	TGTGCCACCAGCAGAGATCGCGGGTATGGGCAGTTCTTC
TRBV5-1	TRBD2	few	TRBJ2-5	CASKQTSDYQETQYF	TGCGCCAGCAAACAGACTAGCGACTACCAAGAGACCCAGTACTTC
TRBV6-6	TRBD1	-	TRBJ2-5	CASSYSTGFQETQYF	TGTGCCAGCAGTTACTCGACAGGGTTCCAAGAGACCCAGTACTTC
TRBV5-1	-	-	TRBJ1-5	CASSLEAEVDSNQPQHF	TGCGCCAGCAGCTTGGAGGCGGAAGTCGATAGCAATCAGCCCCAGCATTTT
TRBV15	-	once	TRBJ2-1	CATSGGAGARVSNEQFF	TGTGCCACCAGCGGGGGTGCAGGGGCCCGCGTTAGTAATGAGCAGTTCTTC
TRBV5-6	TRBD1	-	TRBJ1-2	CASSAITGGEGYTF	TGTGCCAGCAGCGCTATTACAGGGGGAGAGGGCTACACCTTC
TRBV5-1	TRBD2	-	TRBJ2-1	CASQWGGAAYNEQFF	TGCGCCAGCCAGTGGGGAGGGGCCGCCTACAATGAGCAGTTCTTC
TRBV2	-	-	TRBJ1-4	CASSETGEQEKLFF	TGTGCCAGCAGTGAAACCGGGGAGCAGGAAAAACTGTTTTTT
TRBV19	TRBD1	-	TRBJ2-7	CASAGQGAYEQYF	TGTGCCAGCGCGGGACAGGGGGCTTACGAGCAGTACTTC
TRBV5-1	-	-	TRBJ2-5	CASSLVLGGRRETQYF	TGCGCCAGCAGCTTGGTCCTGGGGGGGCGACGGGAGACCCAGTACTTC
TRBV3-1/TRBV3-2	-	-	TRBJ1-2	CASSPLTANYGYTF	TGTGCCAGCAGCCCCTTGACAGCAAACTATGGCTACACCTTC
TRBV14	-	-	TRBJ1-4	CASSQEEDRRRRKLFF	TGTGCCAGCAGCCAAGAGGAAGACAGGCGGCGGAGAAAACTGTTTTTT
TRBV5-6	TRBD2	-	TRBJ2-7	CASSRRASGGHEQYF	TGTGCCAGCAGCCGGCGGGCTAGCGGGGGACACGAGCAGTACTTC